The 9 T cell receptor beta chains below were found in one sample sequenced in a study of T-cell memory formation after mild COVID-19. From the 5' RACE reads, TCRdb called clonotypes with MiXCR, one entry per CDR3 protein. Found here are fewer than 650,000 distinct CDR3 sequences, about 20% of them singletons; the top ten hold about 8.7%. Sequenced: PBMCs or a T cell subset sorted from them (not recorded which). The receptors derive from an adult woman who had mild COVID-19 (a few samples of this study predate the infection). Cell type and time point are not known.

CDR3 amino acids: CASSHDDRELAGITYEQYF. CDR3 DNA: TGTGCCAGCAGCCACGACGACAGGGAACTAGCGGGGATCACCTACGAGCAGTACTTC. The V gene is TRBV14, the J gene TRBJ2-7; 10 bases fit TRBD2. The J segment lost 2 bases and the V segment lost 3 bases, leaving 16 bases of the junction unmatched. This CDR3 region has 19 residues. CDR1 and CDR2 (germline): SGHDN, FVKESK.

In its sample, this clonotype was seen a few times. This sequence joins TRBV7-9 and TRBJ2-7; TRBD2 aligns across 7 bases. There are 15 residues in the CDR3. V was clipped by 5 bases and J by 6 bases; unmatched bases: 13. The germline V gene encodes CDR1 SEHNR and CDR2 FQNEAQ (reference sequence). CDR3 nucleotides: TGTGCCAGCAGCCCCGGGGAGGGGCCAATTCTCGAGCAGTACTTC. Its translation is CASSPGEGPILEQYF.

The rearrangement links TRBV7-6 to TRBJ2-3; D gene unclear. The CDR3 sequence is 13 residues long. Trimming took 4 bases from V and 6 from J, leaving 11 bases between them. Germline values: CDR1 SGHVS, CDR2 FNYEAQ. The CDR3 loop is CASSSLIGDTQYF. The DNA for the CDR3 is TGTGCCAGCAGCTCCCTTATTGGGGATACGCAGTATTTT.

This chain connects TRBV6-1 to TRBJ2-4; possible D gene TRBD1, 6 bases. Germline V gives CDR1 MNHNS, CDR2 SASEGT. The ends were cut back, 6 bases at V and 0 bases at J, with 12 bases in the middle. The CDR3 runs to 15 residues. CDR3 coding DNA: TGTGCCAGCAGGAGGGACATAGTAGCCAAAAACATTCAGTACTTC. It is translated as CASRRDIVAKNIQYF.

The chain joins TRBV3-1 to TRBJ1-6; D might be TRBD1 (6 bases). Trimming took off 2 bases at V and 10 bases at J, with 15 bases between the two ends. The CDR3 has 15 residues. CDR1 is LGHDT, CDR2 YNNKEL, per germline (reference sequence). The CDR3 DNA reads as TGTGCCAGCAGCCAAAGGGGGTCCCAAGGGTCACCCCTCCACTTT. Protein product: CASSQRGSQGSPLHF.

The CDR3 nucleotides are TGCGCCAGCAGCCAAGGACAGGGATGGACCACTGAAGCTTTCTTT. This gives the protein CASSQGQGWTTEAFF. V gene TRBV4-1 combines with J gene TRBJ1-1; 7 bases are shared with TRBD1. V trimming: 1 base; J trimming: 4 bases; junction bases outside the gene matches: 6. CDR3 size: 15 residues. Germline values: CDR1 MGHRA, CDR2 YSYEKL.

This clonotype was detected only a few times. The V and J genes are TRBV30 and TRBJ1-2; 10 nucleotides agree with TRBD1. CDR1 and CDR2 from the germline V gene are GTSNPN and SVGIG (reference sequence). V lost 3 bases, J lost 8 bases, and 12 bases stayed unmatched. The CDR3 is made up of 15 amino acids. The CDR3 DNA reads TGTGCCTGGAGAGGGACAGGGGTCGGGGATAGAGGCTACACCTTC. Translated: CAWRGTGVGDRGYTF.

The gene calls are TRBV7-9 and TRBJ2-2; unclear D gene. V lost 4 bases and J lost 8, with 8 bases in between. Germline V lookup: CDR1 SEHNR, CDR2 FQNEAQ (reference sequence). The CDR3 totals 12 residues. This CDR3 reads CASSSPAGELFF. The CDR3 DNA reads TGTGCCAGCAGCTCGCCTGCGGGGGAGCTGTTTTTT. Full variable domain (missing parts from reference TRBV7-9 and TRBJ2-2): DTGVSQNPRHKITKRGQNVTFRCDPISEHNRLYWYRQTLGQGPEFLTYFQNEAQLEKSRLLSDRFSAERPKGSFSTLEIQRTEQGDSAMYLCASSSPAGELFFGEGSRLTVL.

This clonotype was picked up a small number of times. This CDR3 is CSAPRSANTGELFF. CDR3 bases: TGCAGTGCACCCCGTAGCGCGAACACCGGGGAGCTGTTTTTT. The rearrangement joins TRBV20-1 to TRBJ2-2; the D gene is possibly TRBD2 (5 bases). Trimming removed 6 bases at V and 0 bases at J, with 11 bases between. Germline assignment: CDR1 DFQATT and CDR2 SNEGSKA (reference sequence). The CDR3 is made up of 14 amino acids.